These 26 T cell receptor beta chains originate from one sample sequenced in a study of CD8+ T cells in alopecia areata. Extracted from the samples, RNA was reverse transcribed into cDNA to serve as the sequencing template. Only in-frame clones appear in the TCRdb table, and some are missing; sequencing was by immunoSEQ multiplex PCR. The sample yields 130,000 to 150,000 clones, approximately 50% seen once. The sample was CD4+ T cells sorted from blood, taken at week 0. Receptors were obtained from a human donor with alopecia areata.

The chain carries TRBV6-4 and TRBJ2-1; 9 positions agree with TRBD2. This CDR3 comprises 15 residues. Unmatched junction bases numbered 8, after V lost 4 bases and J lost 7 bases. The germline CDR1 and CDR2 sequences are MRHNA and SNTAGT. The CDR3 is CASSARASGMNEQFF. The CDR3 coding sequence is TGTGCCAGCAGTGCCCGAGCTAGCGGGATGAATGAGCAGTTCTTC.

In its sample, this clone was seen a few times. The rearrangement uses TRBV29-1 and TRBJ2-2, with D tentatively TRBD1 (6 bases). V lost 3 bases and J 6 bases, leaving 14 bases between the germline ends. Germline V gene sequence: CDR1 SQVTM, CDR2 ANQGSEA. The CDR3 is 14 amino acids. CDR3 in DNA: TGCAGCGTTGATTTCGGCAGGGGCCCCGGGGAGCTGTTTTTT. Translation: CSVDFGRGPGELFF.

This clone was counted only a few times. The chain carries TRBV6-1 and TRBJ2-4; D ambiguous. The CDR3 length is 13 residues. Per the germline V gene, CDR1 is MNHNS and CDR2 is SASEGT. Trimming cost V 2 bases and J 7 bases, with 9 bases left between them. The chain's CDR3 is CASSESVPNIQYF. The CDR3 DNA is TGTGCCAGCAGTGAAAGCGTCCCTAACATTCAGTACTTC.

The chain has TRBV25-1 and TRBJ1-2; D is perhaps TRBD1 (5 bases). Trimming stripped 0 bases from V and 2 bases from J, with 10 bases between. Germline CDR1 and CDR2: MGHDK and SYGVNS. The CDR3 length is 15 residues. In DNA form, the CDR3 reads TGTGCCAGCAGTGAATATAAAGCAGGGAACTATGGCTACACCTTC. Residues: CASSEYKAGNYGYTF.

This clone was counted only a few times. J is TRBJ2-5 and V is TRBV4-2; TRBD2 agrees at 9 bases. CDR3 size: 16 residues. CDR1 and CDR2 (germline): LGHNA, YNFKEQ. Losses at the gene ends were 1 base for V and 3 bases for J; bases not matched to a gene: 6. In DNA, the CDR3 is TGTGCCAGCAGCCAAGTTGGCGGGAGGGCCGAAGAGACCCAGTACTTC. Translating it yields CASSQVGGRAEETQYF.

The chain employs TRBV6-5 and TRBJ2-7; D might be TRBD1 (5 bases). The V end was cut by 0 bases, the J end by 6 bases, with 9 bases between. Germline CDR1 MNHEY, CDR2 SVGAGI. This CDR3 spans 13 amino acids. This chain's CDR3 is CASSYSVGVEQYF. The CDR3 DNA is TGTGCCAGCAGTTACTCGGTAGGGGTCGAGCAGTACTTC.

The chain couples TRBV5-1 to TRBJ2-3; TRBD2 agrees at 9 bases. The CDR3 is made up of 15 amino acids. V lost 2 bases to trimming and J lost 1 base; unmatched junction nucleotides: 2. Germline V gene data show CDR1 as SGHRS and CDR2 as YFSETQ. The CDR3, as DNA: TGCGCCAGCAGCTTCGCGGGAGGGGGCACAGATACGCAGTATTTT. Translating it yields CASSFAGGGTDTQYF.

This clone was counted between two and nine times. J is TRBJ2-5 and V is TRBV5-1; D uncertain. The germline gives CDR1 SGHRS, CDR2 YFSETQ. CDR3 length: 13 residues. The V end lost 1 base, the J end lost 2 bases, and 6 bases lay between the germline ends. The DNA for the CDR3 is TGCGCCAGCAGCTTGAATGGACAAGAGACCCAGTACTTC. This sequence encodes CASSLNGQETQYF.

In its sample, this clone was seen a few times. The chain joins TRBV19 to TRBJ2-2; 9 nucleotides agree with TRBD1. This CDR3 contains 15 residues. Trimming removed 9 bases from V and 2 bases from J; junction bases left unmatched: 7. The germline CDR1 and CDR2 sequences are LNHDA and SQIVND (reference sequence). The CDR3: CASRRGQGNTGELFF. The CDR3 DNA reads TGTGCCAGCAGAAGGGGACAGGGTAACACCGGGGAGCTGTTTTTT.

The chain carries TRBV2 and TRBJ1-5; D possibly corresponds to TRBD1 (6 bases). CDR3 length: 15 amino acids. Germline assignment: CDR1 SNHLY and CDR2 FYNNEI. V was trimmed by 0 bases and J by 3 bases, leaving 9 bases between them. The CDR3 region has the DNA TGTGCCAGCAGTGAAGCGCGGACAGTCAATCAGCCCCAGCATTTT. Encoded protein: CASSEARTVNQPQHF.

This chain connects TRBV19 to TRBJ2-5; 7 positions match TRBD1. V shed 3 bases, J shed 1 base, and the junction held 2 bases outside the gene matches. CDR1 and CDR2 from the germline V gene are LNHDA and SQIVND (reference sequence). CDR3 length: 14 residues. In DNA form, the CDR3 reads TGTGCCAGTAGTATGGGGACAGTCCAAGAGACCCAGTACTTC. This codes for CASSMGTVQETQYF.

This clone was counted a few times. The rearrangement links TRBV5-4 to TRBJ2-3; tentatively, D is TRBD1 (5 bases). V lost 0 bases and J 0 bases, leaving 14 bases between the germline ends. The length of the CDR3 is 17 residues. Germline CDR1 reads SGHNT; CDR2 reads YYREEE (reference sequence). The DNA for the CDR3 is TGTGCCAGCAGCTTGGGGGGCAGCAGACCTAGCACAGATACGCAGTATTTT. It yields the protein CASSLGGSRPSTDTQYF.

This sequence joins TRBV5-1 and TRBJ2-3; D gene ambiguous. Germline CDR1 is SGHRS and CDR2 is YFSETQ. Trimming removed 4 bases from V and 6 bases from J, with 21 bases in between. This CDR3 region has 16 residues. CDR3 loop: CASSVLSGPAWDTQYF. The CDR3, as DNA: TGCGCCAGCAGCGTACTTTCTGGACCCGCCTGGGATACGCAGTATTTT.

V is TRBV7-2 and J is TRBJ2-5; no clear D. The CDR3 extends over 13 amino acids. Trimming pared 5 bases from V and 1 base from J, leaving 8 bases between. Germline assignment: CDR1 SGHTA and CDR2 FQGNSA. The CDR3 is CASSQDIQETQYF. CDR3 bases: TGTGCCAGCAGCCAAGATATCCAAGAGACCCAGTACTTC.

About this clone itself: The junction differs from germline at one of its ends, possibly a read error. The gene calls are TRBV30 and TRBJ2-7, with a possible D match to TRBD1 (6 bases). Germline assignment: CDR1 GTSNPN and CDR2 SVGIG (reference sequence). CDR3 length equals 12 residues. The CDR3 DNA sequence: TGTGCCTGGAGCCCTACAGGGTACGGCGCCCACTTC. Translation: CAWSPTGYGAHF.

The chain uses TRBV30 and TRBJ2-3, with 10 nucleotides matching TRBD2. V lost 2 bases to trimming and J lost 4 bases; unmatched junction nucleotides: 6. The CDR3 is 15 amino acids. CDR1 GTSNPN and CDR2 SVGIG come from the germline V gene (reference sequence). The CDR3 coding sequence is TGTGCCTGGAGTAGGATAGCGGGAGGATCAGATACGCAGTATTTT. This encodes CAWSRIAGGSDTQYF.

By share of the sample, this clone is medium-sized (0.01 to 0.1%). The chain uses TRBV7-2 and TRBJ2-4; D might be TRBD1 or TRBD2, each matching 5 bases. V was clipped by 5 bases and J by 9 bases, with 17 bases between them. The germline CDR1 and CDR2 sequences are SGHTA and FQGNSA. The length of the CDR3 is 14 residues. CDR3 residues: CASSGRDVGGIQYF. The CDR3 nucleotides read TGTGCCAGCAGCGGCCGGGACGTGGGCGGCATTCAGTACTTC.

The genes are TRBV27 and TRBJ2-2; D remains ambiguous. The ends were cut back, 6 bases at V and 2 bases at J, with 19 bases in the middle. The CDR3 has 17 amino acids. CDR1 and CDR2 (germline): MNHEY, SMNVEV (reference sequence). The CDR3 region is CASSRTIRSLNTGELFF. The CDR3 nucleotides read TGTGCCAGCAGCCGCACTATCCGGTCCCTCAACACCGGGGAGCTGTTTTTT.

In the case of this clone: The sample has other DNA sequences that encode this CDR3 too. This chain links TRBV20-1 with TRBJ2-5; D ambiguous. Germline V lookup: CDR1 DFQATT, CDR2 SNEGSKA (reference sequence). This CDR3 contains 11 residues. Trimming took off 3 bases at V and 3 bases at J, with 5 bases between the two ends. Here the CDR3 DNA reads TGCAGTGCTAGTCCTGAAGAGACCCAGTACTTC. Protein sequence: CSASPEETQYF.

This clone came up a few times. The chain carries TRBV29-1 and TRBJ2-3, with 9 bases aligning to TRBD2. Germline values: CDR1 SQVTM, CDR2 ANQGSEA. CDR3 length: 17 amino acids. V lost 6 bases to trimming and J lost 0 bases; unmatched junction nucleotides: 13. The CDR3 region has the DNA TGCAGCGTACCCGGGACTAGCTATAAAATTAGCACAGATACGCAGTATTTT. It encodes CSVPGTSYKISTDTQYF.

The chain employs TRBV27 and TRBJ1-1; 8 bases match TRBD1. Germline CDR1 is MNHEY and CDR2 is SMNVEV (reference sequence). V lost 4 bases, J lost 8 bases, and 3 bases stayed unmatched. This CDR3 is 12 amino acids long. The CDR3, as DNA: TGTGCCAGCAGTTCGAGGACAGGGGAAGCTTTCTTT. Amino acid sequence: CASSSRTGEAFF.

The chain employs TRBV15 and TRBJ2-7, with 9 nucleotides matching TRBD1. The CDR3 length is 12 residues. The germline V gene encodes CDR1 LNHNV and CDR2 YYDKDF (reference sequence). V was clipped by 8 bases and J by 4 bases; unmatched bases: 3. CDR3 nucleotides: TGTGCCACCGGACAGGGGCTTTACGAGCAGTACTTC. This translates into CATGQGLYEQYF.

This clone has just a few counts. This chain connects TRBV11-1 to TRBJ1-2; TRBD1 agrees at 8 bases. Germline values: CDR1 SGHAT, CDR2 FQDESV (reference sequence). This CDR3 is 14 amino acids long. V shed 5 bases, J shed 6 bases, and the junction held 8 bases outside the gene matches. CDR3 protein: CASSPGRQGNGYTF. DNA for the CDR3: TGTGCCAGCAGCCCAGGGAGACAGGGGAATGGCTACACCTTC.

The rearrangement joins TRBV30 to TRBJ2-7; TRBD1 aligns across 8 bases. CDR1 GTSNPN and CDR2 SVGIG come from the germline V gene (reference sequence). Trimming cost V 0 bases and J 0 bases; bases outside gene matches: 7. This CDR3 has 16 residues. The chain's CDR3 is CAWSVTGQGLSYEQYF. DNA of the CDR3: TGTGCCTGGAGTGTAACCGGACAGGGCCTCTCCTACGAGCAGTACTTC.

The CDR3 sequence: CASSQGQGAFTDEAFF. CDR3 coding DNA: TGTGCCAGCAGCCAAGGACAGGGGGCATTCACCGATGAAGCTTTCTTT. The chain couples TRBV6-6 to TRBJ1-1, with 11 nucleotides matching TRBD1. V was clipped by 6 bases and J by 7 bases; unmatched bases: 13. This CDR3 spans 16 amino acids. Looked up from germline, CDR1 is MNHNY and CDR2 is SVGAGI (reference sequence).

A few counts support this clone. The rearrangement joins TRBV29-1 to TRBJ1-4; the D is unclear. Between the trimmed V and J ends, which lost 6 bases and 5 bases, there was a span of 13 bases. CDR3 length: 13 residues. Germline V gene sequence: CDR1 SQVTM, CDR2 ANQGSEA. The DNA of the CDR3 is TGCAGCGTCCAAGCTTCGAGCAATGAAAAACTGTTTTTT. It encodes CSVQASSNEKLFF.